The 28 T cell receptor beta chains in this list originate from one sample, sequenced in a study of control samples from healthy donors and cancer patients. The repertoire was sequenced with immunoSEQ multiplex PCR; TCRdb's copy has only in-frame clones and lacks some. Seen here are about 150,000 clones, more than 85% observed once, and the top ten hold under 2.5%. The sample taken for sequencing was blood. All receptors come from a middle-aged man in good health.

The chain carries TRBV9 and TRBJ2-7, with D perhaps matching TRBD2 (6 bases). Deletions cut 2 bases from V and 0 bases from J, with 12 bases between. The CDR3 runs 15 residues. Germline CDR1 SGDLS, CDR2 YYNGEE. CDR3 bases: TGTGCCAGCAGCGTTGGGACTCTAAGCTCCTACGAGCAGTACTTC. As protein: CASSVGTLSSYEQYF.

The chain employs TRBV12-3 or TRBV12-4 and TRBJ1-1; possible D gene TRBD1, 5 bases. CDR3 length equals 13 residues. Trimming left V 7 bases short and J 10 bases short, with 19 bases between. This CDR3 reads CASTRTGTQGAFF. CDR3 nucleotide sequence: TGTGCCAGCACCCGAACAGGTACCCAAGGAGCTTTCTTT.

This clone appeared a few times. The chain carries TRBV2 and TRBJ2-7; no clear D gene. V was trimmed by 4 bases and J by 5 bases, leaving 15 bases between them. The CDR3 runs 14 residues. The germline V gene encodes CDR1 SNHLY and CDR2 FYNNEI. DNA of the CDR3: TGTGCCAGCAGTGTCGCTTACATCCATAACGAGCAGTACTTC. This codes for CASSVAYIHNEQYF.

J is TRBJ2-4 and V is TRBV6-1; TRBD2 is a possible D gene (6 bases). Germline V gene data show CDR1 as MNHNS and CDR2 as SASEGT. The CDR3 covers 15 residues. Trimming took off 3 bases at V and 0 bases at J, with 9 bases between the two ends. For the CDR3, the DNA is TGTGCCAGCAGTGAGGGGGGACTAGCCAAAAACATTCAGTACTTC. Protein product: CASSEGGLAKNIQYF.

V and J are TRBV28 and TRBJ1-6; TRBD1 is a possible D gene (6 bases). CDR3 size: 14 residues. Germline loops: CDR1 MDHEN, CDR2 SYDVKM. The germline V and J ends were trimmed by 6 bases and 9 bases, with 15 bases remaining between them. Here the CDR3 DNA reads TGTGCCAGCAGATTGACAGGAGGGGCTTCACCCCTCCACTTT. It encodes CASRLTGGASPLHF.

This clone has more than one count but fewer than ten. The chain combines TRBV27 with TRBJ2-3, with 8 bases matching TRBD2. The CDR3 extends over 18 amino acids. Looked up from germline, CDR1 is MNHEY and CDR2 is SMNVEV (reference sequence). The junction had 15 bases not matched to a gene; V was cut back by 2 bases and J by 5 bases. The CDR3 protein is CASSLTRLAGPRGDTQYF. CDR3 bases: TGTGCCAGCAGTTTAACAAGGCTAGCGGGCCCTCGAGGAGATACGCAGTATTTT.

This clone occurred once. The chain has TRBV28 and TRBJ2-2; D uncertain. The CDR3 is 16 amino acids. Germline V gene data show CDR1 as MDHEN and CDR2 as SYDVKM. V was shortened by 7 bases and J by 0 bases, with 15 bases between the two germline ends. For the CDR3, the DNA is TGTGCCAGCACCCAAAGACTGAGTACGAACACCGGGGAGCTGTTTTTT. It translates to CASTQRLSTNTGELFF. Looking up the rest from reference TRBV28 and TRBJ2-2 gives the full variable domain: DVKVTQSSRYLVKRTGEKVFLECVQDMDHENMFWYRQDPGLGLRLIYFSYDVKMKEKGDIPEGYSVSREKKERFSLILESASTNQTSMYLCASTQRLSTNTGELFFGEGSRLTVL.

The CDR3 nucleotides are TGTGCCAGCAGTCCAGGACTAGCGGGAGCAGCCAATGAGCAGTTCTTC. It specifies CASSPGLAGAANEQFF. The chain joins TRBV27 to TRBJ2-1; TRBD2 matches at 13 bases. The CDR3 covers 16 residues. Trimming cost V 5 bases and J 6 bases; bases outside gene matches: 7. The V gene's germline CDR1 is MNHEY and CDR2 SMNVEV (reference sequence).

The chain combines TRBV12-5 with TRBJ2-2, with no clear D. The CDR3 length is 14 residues. The germline CDR1 and CDR2 sequences are LGHNT and FRNRAP. V lost 5 bases, J lost 1 base, and 8 bases lay in between. The CDR3 DNA reads TGTGCTAGTGGTCTGACGGGGAACACCGGGGAGCTGTTTTTT. This translates into CASGLTGNTGELFF.

The chain uses TRBV2 and TRBJ1-1; 8 bases line up with TRBD1. The J segment lost 10 bases and the V segment lost 6 bases, leaving 10 bases of the junction unmatched. In germline, CDR1 is SNHLY, CDR2 FYNNEI. This CDR3 region has 13 residues. This CDR3 reads CASSLQGGGVAFF. Written as DNA, the CDR3 is TGTGCCAGCAGCCTACAGGGGGGTGGGGTAGCTTTCTTT.

As DNA, the CDR3 is TGTGCCAGCAGCACACCGGGACACCCGAACACTGAAGCTTTCTTT. Translation gives CASSTPGHPNTEAFF. The gene calls are TRBV21-1 and TRBJ1-1; the table gives TRBD1 as D, unverified against the DNA. TRBV21-1 is noted as a pseudogene. The CDR3 spans 15 residues.

The J gene is TRBJ1-5, the V gene TRBV12-3 or TRBV12-4; the D is unclear. Between the trimmed V and J ends, which lost 3 bases and 5 bases, there was a span of 8 bases. The CDR3 loop spans 13 amino acids. CDR3 sequence: CASSFGRDQPQHF. CDR3 DNA sequence: TGTGCCAGCAGTTTCGGTCGAGATCAGCCCCAGCATTTT.

The chain recombines TRBV12-2 with TRBJ2-1; TRBD2 reflects the table's D call only, with no check against the DNA. TRBV12-2 has pseudogene status. The CDR3 has 14 amino acids. CDR3 in DNA: TGTGCAAGTCGCTTAGTGGTAGCCTCTTATGAGCAGTTCTTC. It codes for CASRLVVASYEQFF.

The J gene is TRBJ1-2, the V gene TRBV28; 8 bases line up with TRBD1. The V segment lost 2 bases and the J segment 4 bases; nucleotides outside the gene matches: 12. Per germline, CDR1 MDHEN and CDR2 SYDVKM. The CDR3 spans 17 residues. DNA of the CDR3: TGTGCCAGCAGTTTAATCCAGGGGACAGGCGGGGGCTATGGCTACACCTTC. Protein: CASSLIQGTGGGYGYTF.

This chain uses TRBV6-4 with TRBJ1-1; D is possibly TRBD1 (5 bases). Per the germline V gene, CDR1 is MRHNA and CDR2 is SNTAGT. This CDR3 has 13 amino acids. The V and J ends lost 4 bases and 1 base respectively, with 7 bases between them. The CDR3 bases are TGTGCCAGCAGTGGGCAGGGGAACACTGAAGCTTTCTTT. Translation gives CASSGQGNTEAFF.

This rearrangement joins TRBV19 to TRBJ2-2; TRBD2 matches 7 bases. Losses at the gene ends were 2 bases for V and 4 bases for J; bases not matched to a gene: 7. CDR3 length: 16 amino acids. The germline V gene has CDR1 LNHDA and CDR2 SQIVND (reference sequence). CDR3 loop: CASSIRGLAVTGELFF. CDR3 DNA sequence: TGTGCCAGTAGTATAAGGGGTCTAGCGGTCACCGGGGAGCTGTTTTTT.

The genes are TRBV7-9 and TRBJ1-6; D gene unclear. Germline lookup yields CDR1 SEHNR and CDR2 FQNEAQ (reference sequence). This CDR3 region has 12 residues. V lost 1 base and J 8 bases, leaving 3 bases between the germline ends. The CDR3 coding sequence is TGTGCCAGCAGCTTAGAGGATTCACCCCTCCACTTT. Encoded protein: CASSLEDSPLHF.

The chain employs TRBV10-3 and TRBJ2-5; no clear D. CDR1 is ENHRY and CDR2 is SYGVKD in the germline V gene. This CDR3 has 15 residues. V lost 0 bases and J lost 4, with 12 bases in between. CDR3 sequence: CAISESWAELETQYF. The CDR3 bases are TGTGCCATCAGTGAGTCGTGGGCCGAATTAGAGACCCAGTACTTC.

The CDR3 bases are TGTGCCAGCAGCCTGAGGAGGCGGGAGTATCAGGGAGATACGCAGTATTTT. Encoded protein: CASSLRRREYQGDTQYF. The chain combines TRBV5-6 with TRBJ2-3; 7 positions match TRBD2. The CDR3 is 17 amino acids. The V segment lost 4 bases and the J segment 5 bases; nucleotides outside the gene matches: 16. Germline CDR1 SGHDT, CDR2 YYEEEE.

The V and J genes are TRBV5-1 and TRBJ2-2, with a possible D match to TRBD1 (5 bases). This CDR3 region has 15 residues. Germline lookup yields CDR1 SGHRS and CDR2 YFSETQ. The V and J ends lost 6 bases and 1 base respectively, with 13 bases between them. The CDR3 sequence: CASTRQSWNTGELFF. The CDR3 DNA follows: TGCGCCAGCACCCGACAGTCCTGGAACACCGGGGAGCTGTTTTTT.

The rearrangement joins TRBV18 to TRBJ2-7; 7 nucleotides agree with TRBD1. V lost 5 bases to trimming and J lost 7 bases; unmatched junction nucleotides: 5. The CDR3 has 12 residues. Germline V gene data show CDR1 as KGHSH and CDR2 as LQKENI. The CDR3 coding sequence is TGTGCCAGCTCAGCTGCCAGGGGGGAGCAGTACTTC. Amino acids: CASSAARGEQYF.

The CDR3 is CASSRTPTGVGFQPQHF. CDR3 DNA: TGTGCCAGCAGCCGAACCCCGACAGGGGTAGGGTTTCAGCCCCAGCATTTT. This chain uses TRBV3-1 (or the pseudogene TRBV3-2) with TRBJ1-5, with 8 bases aligning to TRBD1. V dropped 4 bases and J dropped 6; count of bases not matched to a gene: 14. The CDR3 contains 17 residues. Germline values: CDR1 LGHDT, CDR2 YNNKEL (reference sequence).

The gene calls are TRBV11-1 and TRBJ2-7, with a possible D match to TRBD1 (6 bases). Between the trimmed V and J ends, which lost 5 bases and 5 bases, there was a span of 16 bases. The germline CDR1 and CDR2 sequences are SGHAT and FQDESV (reference sequence). The CDR3 has 14 residues. The CDR3: CASSPPARGHEQYF. The CDR3 DNA is TGTGCCAGCAGCCCTCCCGCCAGGGGTCACGAGCAGTACTTC. The complete variable domain, with remaining parts taken from reference TRBV11-1 and TRBJ2-7, reads EAEVAQSPRYKITEKSQAVAFWCDPISGHATLYWYRQILGQGPELLVQFQDESVVDDSQLPKDRFSAERLKGVDSTLKIQPAELGDSAMYLCASSPPARGHEQYFGPGTRLTVT.

In its sample, this clone was seen once. The rearrangement uses TRBV19 and TRBJ2-3, with D unresolved. Per germline, CDR1 LNHDA and CDR2 SQIVND (reference sequence). The CDR3 contains 13 residues. V lost 4 bases, J lost 1 base, and 6 bases lay in between. The CDR3 region is CASSKEGTDTQYF. The CDR3 region has the DNA TGTGCCAGTAGTAAGGAAGGCACAGATACGCAGTATTTT.

The CDR3 loop is CASSYLRWTQYF. CDR3 coding DNA: TGTGCCAGCAGTTACCTCCGGTGGACCCAGTACTTC. The chain recombines TRBV6-5 with TRBJ2-5; D is ambiguous. In germline, CDR1 is MNHEY, CDR2 SVGAGI. V lost 2 bases and J lost 7, with 8 bases in between. The length of the CDR3 is 12 residues.

The V call is TRBV12-5, the J call TRBJ1-5; D perhaps matches TRBD1 (5 bases). Germline V lookup: CDR1 LGHNT, CDR2 FRNRAP. The CDR3 loop spans 14 amino acids. Trimming pared 6 bases from V and 3 bases from J, leaving 12 bases between. CDR3 amino acids: CASGPRQYNQPQHF. CDR3 sequence (DNA): TGTGCTAGTGGCCCTCGACAGTACAATCAGCCCCAGCATTTT.

The CDR3 protein is CATSDGYSNQPQHF. The CDR3 DNA follows: TGTGCCACCAGTGATGGGTATAGTAATCAGCCCCAGCATTTT. The chain links TRBV24-1 to TRBJ1-5; D is undetermined. CDR3 length: 14 amino acids. V lost 3 bases and J lost 4, with 9 bases in between. Germline loops: CDR1 KGHDR, CDR2 SFDVKD.

This sequence joins TRBV30 and TRBJ1-1; weak D call: TRBD1 (6 bases). Between the trimmed V and J ends, which lost 1 base and 0 bases, there was a span of 12 bases. The CDR3 sequence is 15 residues long. Germline assignment: CDR1 GTSNPN and CDR2 SVGIG (reference sequence). The CDR3 coding sequence is TGTGCCTGGAGTGAACTAGGGGGTTTGAACACTGAAGCTTTCTTT. The encoded protein is CAWSELGGLNTEAFF.